These T cell receptor beta chains were read from a single sample in a study of patients and donors after allogeneic stem cell transplantation. TCRdb used MiXCR to reprocess the RT-PCR reads, holding one entry per CDR3 protein. This sample has 90,000 to 130,000 distinct CDR3 sequences; 35% occur once, and the top ten carry approximately 30%. Sequencing input: blood, either unsorted or a sorted T cell fraction (not recorded which). These receptors originate from a human donor who was either an allogeneic HSCT recipient or a stem cell or donor lymphocyte infusion donor (not recorded which). It is not recorded whose cells these are; they may come from a transplant donor. Each CDR3 is given with its conserved first and last residue. Clone size is stated in some rows and not others, as once, few, many or a class when expanded.

J: TRBJ2-4; size: few; V: TRBV4-3; CDR3: CASSQDRRILAKNIQYF
J: TRBJ1-2; size: few; V: TRBV5-1; CDR3: CASSLGGDGYYGYTF
J: TRBJ2-4; size: .; V: TRBV7-2; CDR3: CASSLGGAKNIQYF
J: TRBJ2-7; size: once; V: TRBV6-1; CDR3: CASSGGAYEQYF
J: TRBJ2-1; size: few; V: TRBV29-1; CDR3: CSVVRLIYNEQFF
J: TRBJ2-1; size: .; V: TRBV10-3; CDR3: CAISESLAGPSEQFF
J: TRBJ1-1; size: .; V: TRBV6-6; CDR3: CASSYSWAGEAFF
J: TRBJ1-6; size: few; V: TRBV15; CDR3: CATSRDGRTNSPLHF
J: TRBJ2-3; size: .; V: TRBV7-2; CDR3: CASSLDYGTDTQYF
J: TRBJ1-4; size: .; V: TRBV7-9; CDR3: CASSLANWGRDNEKLFF
J: TRBJ1-1; size: few; V: TRBV5-1; CDR3: CASSPGGSNTEAFF
J: TRBJ2-1; size: .; V: TRBV29-1; CDR3: CSVPQGLAGNEQFF
J: TRBJ1-5; size: .; V: TRBV6-5; CDR3: CASSYRGINQPQHF
J: TRBJ1-2; size: .; V: TRBV20-1; CDR3: CSARVTENYGYTF
J: TRBJ2-1; size: .; V: TRBV5-1; CDR3: CASSLGIGNEQFF
J: TRBJ2-7; size: few; V: TRBV6-2/TRBV6-3; CDR3: CASSYYPQQYF
J: TRBJ1-2; size: .; V: TRBV10-3; CDR3: CATTAGNGYTF
J: TRBJ1-1; size: few; V: TRBV7-9; CDR3: CASSSRGGDTEAFF
J: TRBJ2-7; size: few; V: TRBV27; CDR3: CASSFGRGATYEQYF
J: TRBJ1-2; size: many; V: TRBV2; CDR3: CASSVEQAPGGYTF
J: TRBJ1-1; size: few; V: TRBV7-9; CDR3: CASSLDRPILGEAFF
J: TRBJ2-1; size: .; V: TRBV11-2; CDR3: CASSSRLVFYGEQFF
J: TRBJ1-2; size: .; V: TRBV12-3/TRBV12-4; CDR3: CASSLALKGLYGYTF
J: TRBJ2-3; size: .; V: TRBV6-2/TRBV6-3; CDR3: CASSYGTPNTQYF
J: TRBJ1-2; size: .; V: TRBV7-9; CDR3: CASSWTQGRYGYTF
J: TRBJ2-1; size: .; V: TRBV6-2/TRBV6-3; CDR3: CASSYWRERSYNEQFF
J: TRBJ2-7; size: .; V: TRBV2; CDR3: CASSERLAGTYEQYF
J: TRBJ2-1; size: few; V: TRBV6-5; CDR3: CASSPFYRGGRTYNEQFF
J: TRBJ1-5; size: .; V: TRBV20-1; CDR3: CSAIRDFNQPQHF
J: TRBJ1-5; size: many; V: TRBV4-1; CDR3: CASSQDFFGQVDQPQHF
J: TRBJ1-6; size: .; V: TRBV7-8; CDR3: CASSLVHNSPLHF
J: TRBJ2-1; size: few; V: TRBV20-1; CDR3: CSATWSGRALSYNEQFF
J: TRBJ1-6; size: .; V: TRBV24-1; CDR3: CATSDRRVGSPLHF
J: TRBJ2-5; size: .; V: TRBV12-3/TRBV12-4; CDR3: CASSFWYMLETQYF
J: TRBJ1-5; size: .; V: TRBV20-1; CDR3: CSARSDRFSNQPQHF
J: TRBJ2-1; size: .; V: TRBV20-1; CDR3: CSAPLRGQWYNEQFF
J: TRBJ1-3; size: few; V: TRBV6-6; CDR3: CASTPQGRAGNTIYF
J: TRBJ2-1; size: .; V: TRBV4-3; CDR3: CASSQLQGSSNEQFF
J: TRBJ2-1; size: few; V: TRBV5-6; CDR3: CASSLFNRPFYNEQFF
J: TRBJ1-5; size: once; V: TRBV20-1; CDR3: CSAILRGQKPQHF
J: TRBJ1-3; size: .; V: TRBV20-1; CDR3: CSATDRSSGNTIYF
J: TRBJ2-1; size: few; V: TRBV5-1; CDR3: CASSLVGTSASSYNEQFF
J: TRBJ2-3; size: .; V: TRBV11-2; CDR3: CASSLVAGGLTDTQYF
J: TRBJ2-1; size: .; V: TRBV12-3/TRBV12-4; CDR3: CASSVFSGNEQFF
J: TRBJ2-7; size: .; V: TRBV5-8; CDR3: CASSMGRASEQYF
J: TRBJ2-3; size: few; V: TRBV5-6; CDR3: CASRLMDRTSTDTQYF
J: TRBJ1-4; size: .; V: TRBV6-6; CDR3: CASSRTGAGANEKLFF
J: TRBJ1-2; size: few; V: TRBV29-1; CDR3: CSVVDRGLRGYGYTF
J: TRBJ1-5; size: few; V: TRBV10-3; CDR3: CAISSQGQPQHF
J: TRBJ1-5; size: .; V: TRBV12-3/TRBV12-4; CDR3: CASSLFRDREQPQHF
J: TRBJ2-1; size: .; V: TRBV29-1; CDR3: CSVANAYSYNEQFF
J: TRBJ1-1; size: .; V: TRBV6-2/TRBV6-3; CDR3: CASIQGVNTEAFF
J: TRBJ1-6; size: .; V: TRBV3-1; CDR3: CASSHPGPSSPLHF